The present T cell receptor (beta chain) was sequenced within a study of T cells in Graves' hyperthyroidism and ophthalmopathy. Clinical symptoms, serum thyroxine, TRAb, thyroid ultrasound and orbital computed tomography informed diagnoses. The germline V gene has CDR1 SNHLY and CDR2 FYNNEI. The V gene end was trimmed by 7 bases and the J gene end by 1 base; junction bases not matched to a gene: 6. The CDR3 has 16 amino acids. RNA transcripts gave rise to amplified TCR beta CDR3 regions. When the TCR CDR3 underwent first-round RT-PCR, the HTBI primer set was used. TCRdb reprocessed the multiplex PCR reads via MiXCR and lists one record per CDR3 protein. The table has almost 600,000 distinct CDR3 sequences, more than 45% seen once.

V usage is TRBV2 and J usage is TRBJ1-5, with TRBD1 matching over 11 bases. This receptor was obtained from a young woman with Graves' hyperthyroidism. Material for sequencing was peripheral blood or thyroid tissue (not recorded which). In nucleotides, the CDR3 is TGTGCCAGCATCCCCCGGGACAGGGGGAGCAATCAGCCCCAGCATTTT. It codes for CASIPRDRGSNQPQHF.